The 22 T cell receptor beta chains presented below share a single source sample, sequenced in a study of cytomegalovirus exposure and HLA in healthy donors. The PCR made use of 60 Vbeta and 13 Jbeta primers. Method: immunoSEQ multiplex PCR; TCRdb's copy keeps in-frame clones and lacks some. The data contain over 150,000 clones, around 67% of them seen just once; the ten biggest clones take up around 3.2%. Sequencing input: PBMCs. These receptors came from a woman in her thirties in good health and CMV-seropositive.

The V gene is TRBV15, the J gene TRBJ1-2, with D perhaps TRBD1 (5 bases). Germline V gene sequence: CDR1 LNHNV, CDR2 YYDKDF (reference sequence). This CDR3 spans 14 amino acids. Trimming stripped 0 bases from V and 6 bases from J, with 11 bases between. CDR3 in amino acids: CATSRDTGGNGYTF. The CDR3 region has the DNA TGTGCCACCAGCAGAGATACGGGGGGAAATGGCTACACCTTC.

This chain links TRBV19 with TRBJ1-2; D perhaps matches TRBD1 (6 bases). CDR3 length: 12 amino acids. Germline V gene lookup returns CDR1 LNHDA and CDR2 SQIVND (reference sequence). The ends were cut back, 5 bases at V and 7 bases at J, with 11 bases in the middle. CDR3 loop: CASSQGNGGYTF. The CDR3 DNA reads TGTGCCAGTAGTCAGGGGAACGGTGGCTACACCTTC.

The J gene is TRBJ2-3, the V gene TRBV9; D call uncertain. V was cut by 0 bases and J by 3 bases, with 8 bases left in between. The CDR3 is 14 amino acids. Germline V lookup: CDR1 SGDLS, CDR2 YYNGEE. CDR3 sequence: CASSVGEVTDTQYF. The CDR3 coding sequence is TGTGCCAGCAGCGTAGGCGAAGTAACAGATACGCAGTATTTT.

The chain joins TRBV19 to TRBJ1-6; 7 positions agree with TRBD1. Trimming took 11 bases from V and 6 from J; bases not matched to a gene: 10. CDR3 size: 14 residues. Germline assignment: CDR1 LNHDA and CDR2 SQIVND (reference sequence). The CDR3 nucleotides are TGTGCCGCCTCACTAAACAGGGGTAATTCACCCCTCCACTTT. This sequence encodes CAASLNRGNSPLHF.

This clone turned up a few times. The CDR3 sequence: CASSGGQHYEQYF. The CDR3 DNA follows: TGTGCCAGCAGCGGGGGCCAACACTACGAGCAGTACTTC. V and J are TRBV5-4 and TRBJ2-7, with D maybe TRBD1 (6 bases). Germline CDR1 is SGHNT and CDR2 is YYREEE (reference sequence). V was cut by 4 bases and J by 3 bases, with 11 bases left in between. The CDR3 totals 13 residues.

CDR3 bases: TGTGCCAGCAGTGAATGGGACAGGGGAATTTGGGCGCCAGAGACCCAGTACTTC. The encoded protein is CASSEWDRGIWAPETQYF. V and J are TRBV25-1 and TRBJ2-5; TRBD1 matches 10 bases. CDR1 is MGHDK, CDR2 SYGVNS, per germline. V shed 1 base and J 4 bases; nucleotides not matched to a gene: 12. The length of the CDR3 is 18 residues.

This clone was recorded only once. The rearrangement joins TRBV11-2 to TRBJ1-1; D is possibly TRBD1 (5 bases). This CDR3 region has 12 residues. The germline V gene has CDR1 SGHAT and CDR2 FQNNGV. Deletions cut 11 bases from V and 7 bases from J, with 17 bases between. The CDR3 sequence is CAYSMGGSEAFF. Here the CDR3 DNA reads TGTGCCTACTCTATGGGGGGTAGTGAAGCTTTCTTT.

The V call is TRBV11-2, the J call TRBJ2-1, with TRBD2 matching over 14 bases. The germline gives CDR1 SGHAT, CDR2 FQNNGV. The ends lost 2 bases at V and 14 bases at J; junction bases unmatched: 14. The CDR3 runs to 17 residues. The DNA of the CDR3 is TGTGCCAGCAGCTTACCACCTTCGGGACTAGCGGGAGTGGGCGAGTTCTTC. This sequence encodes CASSLPPSGLAGVGEFF.

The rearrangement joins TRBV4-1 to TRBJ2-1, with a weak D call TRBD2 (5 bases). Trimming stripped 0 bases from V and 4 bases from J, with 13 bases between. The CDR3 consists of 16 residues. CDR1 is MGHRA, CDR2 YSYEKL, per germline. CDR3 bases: TGCGCCAGCAGCCAAGATACGGCTAGCTTATACAATGAGCAGTTCTTC. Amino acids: CASSQDTASLYNEQFF.

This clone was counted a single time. CDR3 region: CASSQGTGGRGYEQYF. In nucleotides, the CDR3 is TGCGCCAGCAGCCAGGGCACAGGCGGGAGAGGCTACGAGCAGTACTTC. The V gene is TRBV4-1, the J gene TRBJ2-7; 7 nucleotides agree with TRBD2. CDR1 and CDR2 (germline): MGHRA, YSYEKL. J gave up 3 bases and V 3 bases, and 11 bases lay outside the gene matches. The CDR3 is made up of 16 amino acids.

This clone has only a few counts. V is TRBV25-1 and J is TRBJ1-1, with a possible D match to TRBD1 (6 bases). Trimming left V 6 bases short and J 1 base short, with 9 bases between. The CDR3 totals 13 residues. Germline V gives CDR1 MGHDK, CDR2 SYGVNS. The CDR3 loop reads CASRWDTNTEAFF. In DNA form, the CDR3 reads TGTGCCAGCAGATGGGACACGAACACTGAAGCTTTCTTT.

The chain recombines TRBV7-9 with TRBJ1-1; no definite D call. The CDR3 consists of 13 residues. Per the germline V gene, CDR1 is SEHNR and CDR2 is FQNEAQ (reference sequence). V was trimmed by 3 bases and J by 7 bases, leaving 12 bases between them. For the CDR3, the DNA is TGTGCCAGCAGCTTCGAGAGCAGACTTGAAGCTTTCTTT. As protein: CASSFESRLEAFF.

The CDR3 coding sequence is TGTGCCAGCAGCTTAGATGCCCCCGGACTAGACCCGTCCGGGGAGCTGTTTTTT. Protein: CASSLDAPGLDPSGELFF. The chain joins TRBV11-3 to TRBJ2-2; 7 bases are shared with TRBD2. Trimming at V came to 0 bases and at J to 6 bases, leaving 13 bases not matched to a gene. The CDR3 spans 18 residues. The germline V gene encodes CDR1 SGHNT and CDR2 YENEEA.

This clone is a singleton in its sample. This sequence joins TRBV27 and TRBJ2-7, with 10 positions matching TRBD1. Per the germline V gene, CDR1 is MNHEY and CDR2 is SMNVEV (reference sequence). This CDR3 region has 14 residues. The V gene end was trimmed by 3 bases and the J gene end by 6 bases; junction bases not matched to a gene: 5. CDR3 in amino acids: CASSLGTGVREQYF. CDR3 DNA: TGTGCCAGCAGTTTGGGGACAGGGGTTCGCGAGCAGTACTTC.

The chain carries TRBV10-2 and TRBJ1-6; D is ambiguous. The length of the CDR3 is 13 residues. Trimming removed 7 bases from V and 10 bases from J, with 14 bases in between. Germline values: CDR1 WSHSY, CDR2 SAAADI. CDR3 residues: CASMGGNPSPLHF. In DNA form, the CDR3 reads TGCGCCAGCATGGGCGGGAACCCGTCACCCCTCCACTTT.

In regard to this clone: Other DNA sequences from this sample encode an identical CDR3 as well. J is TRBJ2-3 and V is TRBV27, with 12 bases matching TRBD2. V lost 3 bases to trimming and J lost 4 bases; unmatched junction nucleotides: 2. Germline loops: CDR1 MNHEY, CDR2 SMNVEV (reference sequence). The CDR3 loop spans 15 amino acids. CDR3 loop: CASSFLAGGADTQYF. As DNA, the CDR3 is TGTGCCAGCAGTTTCCTAGCGGGAGGGGCAGATACGCAGTATTTT.

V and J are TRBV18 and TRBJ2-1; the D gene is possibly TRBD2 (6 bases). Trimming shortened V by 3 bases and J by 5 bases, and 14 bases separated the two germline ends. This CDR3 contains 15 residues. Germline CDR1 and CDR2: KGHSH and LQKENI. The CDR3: CASSPLLRENNEQFF. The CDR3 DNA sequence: TGTGCCAGCTCACCCCTCCTCCGGGAGAACAATGAGCAGTTCTTC. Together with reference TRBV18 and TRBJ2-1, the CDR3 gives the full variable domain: NAGVMQNPRHLVRRRGQEARLRCSPMKGHSHVYWYRQLPEEGLKFMVYLQKENIIDESGMPKERFSAEFPKEGPSILRIQQVVRGDSAAYFCASSPLLRENNEQFFGPGTRLTVL.

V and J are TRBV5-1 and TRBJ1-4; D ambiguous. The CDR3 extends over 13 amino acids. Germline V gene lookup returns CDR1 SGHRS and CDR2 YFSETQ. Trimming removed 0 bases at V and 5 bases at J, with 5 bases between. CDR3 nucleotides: TGCGCCAGCAGCTTGGACGGGAATGAAAAACTGTTTTTT. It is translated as CASSLDGNEKLFF.

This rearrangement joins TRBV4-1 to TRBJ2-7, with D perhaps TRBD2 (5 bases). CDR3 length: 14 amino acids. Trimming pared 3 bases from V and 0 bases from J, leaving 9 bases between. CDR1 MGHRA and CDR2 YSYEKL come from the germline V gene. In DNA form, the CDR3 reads TGCGCCAGCAGCCAGGCCCGGGGCTCCTACGAGCAGTACTTC. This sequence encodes CASSQARGSYEQYF.

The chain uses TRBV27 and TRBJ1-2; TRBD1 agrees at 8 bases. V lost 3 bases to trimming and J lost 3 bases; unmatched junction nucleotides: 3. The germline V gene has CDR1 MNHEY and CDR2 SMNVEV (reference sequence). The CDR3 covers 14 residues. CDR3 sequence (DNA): TGTGCCAGCAGTTTTGGACAGGGAGACTATGGCTACACCTTC. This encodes CASSFGQGDYGYTF.

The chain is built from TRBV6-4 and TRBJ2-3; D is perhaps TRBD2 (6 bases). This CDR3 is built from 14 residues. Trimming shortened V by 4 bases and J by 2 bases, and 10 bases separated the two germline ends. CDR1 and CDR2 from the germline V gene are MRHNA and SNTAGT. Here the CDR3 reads CASSGGDDTDTQYF. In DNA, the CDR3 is TGTGCCAGCAGTGGGGGGGACGACACAGATACGCAGTATTTT.

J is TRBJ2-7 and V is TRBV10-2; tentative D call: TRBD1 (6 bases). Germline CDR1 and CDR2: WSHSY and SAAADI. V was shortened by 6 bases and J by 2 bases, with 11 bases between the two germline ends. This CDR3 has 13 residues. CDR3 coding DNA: TGCGCCAGCAGCTATGGACAGACCTACGAGCAGTACTTC. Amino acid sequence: CASSYGQTYEQYF.